This T cell receptor (beta chain) was captured by sequencing in a study of cytomegalovirus exposure and HLA in healthy donors. The germline CDR1 and CDR2 sequences are LNHDA and SQIVND (reference sequence). Trimming took 3 bases from V and 6 from J, leaving 16 bases between them. CDR3 length: 15 amino acids. Primers included in the PCR were 60 Vbeta and 13 Jbeta primers. The data were produced by immunoSEQ multiplex PCR, yet TCRdb's version contains in-frame clones alone and is incomplete. The sample carries 50,000 to 80,000 clones, around 74% recorded once. Of note for this clone: What it binds is unknown.

Study-wide findings and caveats: A later look showed TCR association rates differing by HLA locus, highest for DRB1 and lowest for HLA-C. TCR beta sequences reportedly predicted most subjects' HLA-A and HLA-B alleles accurately.

The receptor comes from a male donor in good health and CMV-seropositive. The sequenced sample consisted of PBMCs. The V call is TRBV19, the J call TRBJ2-3; possible D gene TRBD2, 7 bases. This CDR3 reads CASSIGGRRSDTQYF. For the CDR3, the DNA is TGTGCCAGTAGTATCGGGGGGCGAAGGTCGGATACGCAGTATTTT. Filled out from reference TRBV19 and TRBJ2-3, the complete variable domain reads DGGITQSPKYLFRKEGQNVTLSCEQNLNHDAMYWYRQDPGQGLRLIYYSQIVNDFQKGDIAEGYSVSREKKESFPLTVTSAQKNPTAFYLCASSIGGRRSDTQYFGPGTRLTVL.